This T cell receptor (beta chain) derives from a study of shared clonotypes between healthy human individuals. Findings and caveats of the study: Relative to clonotypes present in all four donors, those not shared had lower generation probabilities. Generally, naive subsets came out with larger estimated richness than memory subsets.

As concerns this clone: Its specificity is unknown.

At deep level, the assay was performed. Sequencing used immunoSEQ multiplex PCR; TCRdb keeps in-frame clones, though not all of them. The table has some 980,000 clones, more than 75% seen once; the top ten hold 1.5%. This sequence originates from a young man in good health. What was sequenced was memory CD4+ T cells sorted from blood. This sample's subset: CD45RA-negative fraction.

CDR3 sequence: CASSTASAGNQPQHF. DNA for the CDR3: TGTGCCAGCAGCACGGCCTCGGCCGGCAATCAGCCCCAGCATTTT. The V gene is TRBV6-5, the J gene TRBJ1-5; no firm D call. The CDR3 is 15 amino acids. Trimming left V 6 bases short and J 2 bases short, with 14 bases between. The germline V gene has CDR1 MNHEY and CDR2 SVGAGI.